Below are 30 T cell receptor beta chains sequenced from a single sample in a study of blood T cell repertoires in COVID-19. Generated by immunoSEQ multiplex PCR, the TCRdb table keeps only in-frame clones and is missing some. The sample lists more than 250,000 clones; around 92% were seen once. Sequenced sample: peripheral blood. These receptors were obtained from a man younger than 35 who had recovered from COVID-19.

The J gene is TRBJ2-2, the V gene TRBV30; TRBD2 aligns across 10 bases. Trimming cost V 4 bases and J 5 bases; bases outside gene matches: 7. The CDR3 runs to 15 residues. Looked up from germline, CDR1 is GTSNPN and CDR2 is SVGIG (reference sequence). The CDR3 region has the DNA TGTGCCTGGAATATGCTAGCGGGAGAGACCGGGGAGCTGTTTTTT. Translated: CAWNMLAGETGELFF.

The V and J genes are TRBV4-1 and TRBJ2-7; TRBD1 matches at 9 bases. The CDR3 has 15 residues. Looked up from germline, CDR1 is MGHRA and CDR2 is YSYEKL. Germline trimming cut 5 bases from V and 0 bases from J; bases unmatched to any gene: 5. The CDR3 here is CASSVGQGSSYEQYF. The CDR3 coding sequence is TGCGCCAGCAGCGTAGGACAGGGGAGCTCCTACGAGCAGTACTTC.

The V gene is TRBV5-1, the J gene TRBJ2-3; TRBD2 agrees at 8 bases. The CDR3 sequence is 14 residues long. J lost 1 base, V lost 4 bases, and 2 bases had no gene match. Germline V lookup: CDR1 SGHRS, CDR2 YFSETQ. In nucleotides, the CDR3 is TGCGCCAGCAGCGCGGGGGGTGGCACAGATACGCAGTATTTT. This translates into CASSAGGGTDTQYF.

This clone has only one observation. The rearrangement links TRBV19 to TRBJ2-7, with TRBD1 matching over 11 bases. This CDR3 has 15 amino acids. The V and J ends lost 6 bases and 3 bases, in that order; junction bases with no gene match: 7. Germline values: CDR1 LNHDA, CDR2 SQIVND (reference sequence). The CDR3 DNA sequence: TGTGCCAGTAGCCCAGGACAGGGGGCCATCTACGAGCAGTACTTC. This encodes CASSPGQGAIYEQYF.

The chain joins TRBV15 to TRBJ1-1; D not resolved. Germline assignment: CDR1 LNHNV and CDR2 YYDKDF (reference sequence). The CDR3 totals 14 residues. V lost 0 bases and J lost 4, with 9 bases in between. This chain's CDR3 is CATSRDVGSTEAFF. The CDR3 DNA reads TGTGCCACCAGCAGAGATGTAGGGAGCACTGAAGCTTTCTTT. Filled out from reference TRBV15 and TRBJ1-1, the complete variable domain reads DAMVIQNPRYQVTQFGKPVTLSCSQTLNHNVMYWYQQKSSQAPKLLFHYYDKDFNNEADTPDNFQSRRPNTSFCFLDIRSPGLGDTAMYLCATSRDVGSTEAFFGQGTRLTVV.

V gene TRBV30 combines with J gene TRBJ1-2; maybe TRBD1 (5 bases). Germline values: CDR1 GTSNPN, CDR2 SVGIG (reference sequence). Trimming removed 7 bases from V and 8 bases from J, with 17 bases in between. The CDR3 sequence is 12 residues long. CDR3 amino acids: CASTWEGFGYTF. As DNA, the CDR3 is TGTGCCTCAACTTGGGAGGGGTTCGGCTACACCTTC.

This clone was counted a single time. This chain links TRBV2 with TRBJ1-1; 7 nucleotides match TRBD1. After removal of 2 bases from V and 7 bases from J, the junction contained 10 bases not matched to a gene. The CDR3 length is 15 residues. Germline V gene lookup returns CDR1 SNHLY and CDR2 FYNNEI. The CDR3 sequence: CASSESERGRGEAFF. The CDR3 DNA reads as TGTGCCAGCAGTGAATCGGAGAGGGGGCGGGGTGAAGCTTTCTTT.

The chain uses TRBV5-1 and TRBJ1-2, with D perhaps TRBD1 (6 bases). Trimming shortened V by 0 bases and J by 6 bases, and 18 bases separated the two germline ends. CDR3 length: 16 residues. Germline V gene sequence: CDR1 SGHRS, CDR2 YFSETQ. The CDR3 loop reads CASSLDPGGISHGYTF. DNA of the CDR3: TGCGCCAGCAGCTTGGATCCGGGGGGCATTTCCCATGGCTACACCTTC. Filled out from reference TRBV5-1 and TRBJ1-2, the complete variable domain reads KAGVTQTPRYLIKTRGQQVTLSCSPISGHRSVSWYQQTPGQGLQFLFEYFSETQRNKGNFPGRFSGRQFSNSRSEMNVSTLELGDSALYLCASSLDPGGISHGYTFGSGTRLTVV.

V gene TRBV19 combines with J gene TRBJ2-7, with unresolved D. Germline lookup yields CDR1 LNHDA and CDR2 SQIVND (reference sequence). CDR3 length: 14 amino acids. The V end was cut by 8 bases, the J end by 1 base, with 15 bases between. The CDR3 is CASVQDKLSYEQYF. The CDR3 DNA reads as TGTGCCAGTGTGCAGGATAAGCTTTCCTACGAGCAGTACTTC.

The J gene is TRBJ1-2, the V gene TRBV9; 10 positions agree with TRBD1. The CDR3 spans 15 residues. V lost 4 bases to trimming and J lost 6 bases; unmatched junction nucleotides: 9. In germline, CDR1 is SGDLS, CDR2 YYNGEE. The CDR3 nucleotides are TGTGCCAGCAGCCCTCGACAGGGGGCGGTTAATGGCTACACCTTC. Translated, it gives CASSPRQGAVNGYTF.

The rearrangement joins TRBV9 to TRBJ1-5, with 8 bases identical to TRBD1. Trimming took 7 bases from V and 4 from J; bases not matched to a gene: 4. Germline V gene sequence: CDR1 SGDLS, CDR2 YYNGEE. There are 13 residues in the CDR3. CDR3 sequence (DNA): TGTGCCAGCGGACAGGGAAGAAATCAGCCCCAGCATTTT. This translates into CASGQGRNQPQHF.

To note about this clone: A junction end diverges from the germline sequence, so it may reflect a read error. V is TRBV7-3 and J is TRBJ1-2, with D tentatively TRBD1 (5 bases). The CDR3 totals 13 residues. Looked up from germline, CDR1 is SGHTA and CDR2 is FQGTGA. CDR3 coding DNA: TGTGCCAGCAGCTTAGGGCGGGACTACGGCTACACCTTC. Its protein product is CASSLGRDYGYTF.

V is TRBV12-3 or TRBV12-4 and J is TRBJ1-2; D gene uncertain. The germline V and J ends were trimmed by 6 bases and 9 bases, with 14 bases remaining between them. The CDR3 totals 12 residues. The CDR3 nucleotides are TGTGCCAGCAGGGACTTGTCTGGGAGCTACACCTTC. Amino acids: CASRDLSGSYTF.

The count of this clone is one. J is TRBJ1-2 and V is TRBV20-1; D ambiguous. The CDR3 contains 11 residues. Germline CDR1 is DFQATT and CDR2 is SNEGSKA (reference sequence). CDR3 sequence reads: CRWEGSYGYTF. The CDR3 nucleotides are TGCAGGTGGGAGGGTAGCTATGGCTACACCTTC.

The genes are TRBV29-1 and TRBJ1-2; 9 bases are a match to TRBD1. The V segment lost 6 bases and the J segment 0 bases; nucleotides outside the gene matches: 11. The V gene's germline CDR1 is SQVTM and CDR2 ANQGSEA. This CDR3 is built from 16 residues. In nucleotides, the CDR3 is TGCAGCGTATCCGGGACAGGGAACGAAGCTAACTATGGCTACACCTTC. This sequence encodes CSVSGTGNEANYGYTF.

This chain connects TRBV3-1 (or the pseudogene TRBV3-2) to TRBJ1-5; 9 bases are a match to TRBD1. CDR1 LGHDT and CDR2 YNNKEL come from the germline V gene (reference sequence). The CDR3 has 15 amino acids. Trimming cost V 4 bases and J 4 bases; bases outside gene matches: 5. The CDR3 here is CASSPGQGRNQPQHF. CDR3 bases: TGTGCCAGCAGCCCGGGACAGGGAAGGAATCAGCCCCAGCATTTT.

The CDR3 is CASRETVAPYGYTF. CDR3 DNA: TGTGCCAGCAGAGAGACAGTCGCCCCCTATGGCTACACCTTC. The chain combines TRBV6-5 with TRBJ1-2; D might be TRBD1 (5 bases). The CDR3 consists of 14 residues. V was cut by 6 bases and J by 4 bases, with 15 bases left in between. Germline V gene sequence: CDR1 MNHEY, CDR2 SVGAGI.

V and J are TRBV29-1 and TRBJ2-1, with 10 positions matching TRBD2. This CDR3 is built from 17 residues. Germline trimming cut 0 bases from V and 8 bases from J; bases unmatched to any gene: 13. CDR1 is SQVTM, CDR2 ANQGSEA, per germline. CDR3 bases: TGCAGCGTTGAAGAAGCGGCTAGCGGGGGAATACAATATGAGCAGTTCTTC. Its protein product is CSVEEAASGGIQYEQFF.

In this sample, this clone turned up once. The rearrangement uses TRBV7-3 and TRBJ1-6; TRBD1 might be the D (5 bases). Trimming left V 4 bases short and J 6 bases short, with 16 bases between. Germline CDR1 and CDR2: SGHTA and FQGTGA. The length of the CDR3 is 16 residues. Here the CDR3 reads CASSSGSTGANSPLHF. The CDR3 DNA reads as TGTGCCAGCAGCTCAGGCTCAACAGGAGCTAATTCACCCCTCCACTTT.

The chain has TRBV6-1 and TRBJ1-2; 8 positions agree with TRBD1. The CDR3 runs 17 residues. Looked up from germline, CDR1 is MNHNS and CDR2 is SASEGT. With 0 bases clipped from V and 2 bases from J, the junction kept 8 bases outside the gene matches. CDR3 in amino acids: CASSEAVPTGGNYGYTF. In DNA form, the CDR3 reads TGTGCCAGCAGTGAAGCTGTTCCTACAGGGGGGAACTATGGCTACACCTTC.

The chain employs TRBV18 and TRBJ1-1; D might be TRBD1 (6 bases). Trimming removed 0 bases at V and 6 bases at J, with 14 bases between. The germline V gene encodes CDR1 KGHSH and CDR2 LQKENI. CDR3 length: 15 residues. The CDR3 DNA reads TGTGCCAGCTCACCACCGGGGGGGGCTCGGGCTGAAGCTTTCTTT. Translated: CASSPPGGARAEAFF. Full variable domain (rest looked up from reference TRBV18 and TRBJ1-1): NAGVMQNPRHLVRRRGQEARLRCSPMKGHSHVYWYRQLPEEGLKFMVYLQKENIIDESGMPKERFSAEFPKEGPSILRIQQVVRGDSAAYFCASSPPGGARAEAFFGQGTRLTVV.

The DNA of the CDR3 is TGTGCCAGCAGCTTGTTCGGAGCGGGAACGTCGGCCTACGAGCAGTACTTC. It yields the protein CASSLFGAGTSAYEQYF. The V call is TRBV5-4, the J call TRBJ2-7; 7 bases line up with TRBD2. CDR3 length equals 17 residues. J gave up 2 bases and V 1 base, and 12 bases lay outside the gene matches. Germline loops: CDR1 SGHNT, CDR2 YYREEE (reference sequence).

As to this clone: An end of the junction differs from the germline gene, which may be a read error. This chain links TRBV7-6 with TRBJ1-6, with 9 positions matching TRBD1. The length of the CDR3 is 17 residues. Germline lookup yields CDR1 SGHVS and CDR2 FNYEAQ. The CDR3 is CASSLYDRTGDKSPLHF. The CDR3 nucleotides read TGTGCCAGCAGCTTATACGACAGGACAGGGGATAAATCACCCCTCCACTTT.

The CDR3 nucleotides read TGTGCCAGCAACGGACAGGGAATTTCCTACGAGCAGTACTTC. Its translation: CASNGQGISYEQYF. This chain connects TRBV6-4 to TRBJ2-7; 8 bases align to TRBD1. CDR3 length: 14 residues. CDR1 and CDR2 from the germline V gene are MRHNA and SNTAGT. V was clipped by 7 bases and J by 1 base; unmatched bases: 6.

J is TRBJ2-7 and V is TRBV9; D not certain. The germline V gene has CDR1 SGDLS and CDR2 YYNGEE. V lost 3 bases and J lost 5, with 12 bases in between. The CDR3 has 13 amino acids. This CDR3 reads CASSAEDLDEQYF. CDR3 bases: TGTGCCAGCAGCGCCGAAGACTTGGACGAGCAGTACTTC.

This chain connects TRBV7-2 to TRBJ2-2, with TRBD1 identical over 10 bases. Trimming removed 4 bases from V and 4 bases from J; junction bases left unmatched: 9. CDR3 length equals 17 residues. Germline CDR1 reads SGHTA; CDR2 reads FQGNSA. CDR3 bases: TGTGCCAGCAGCTCACTTCCGGGACAGGGGCCCACCGGGGAGCTGTTTTTT. Translating gives CASSSLPGQGPTGELFF.

The chain combines TRBV19 with TRBJ1-1; weak D call: TRBD1 (5 bases). The CDR3 length is 17 residues. Trimming took 6 bases from V and 0 from J, leaving 20 bases between them. Germline V CDR1 and CDR2: LNHDA, SQIVND (reference sequence). CDR3 nucleotides: TGTGCCAGTAGGGGGATAGCAGGGCTAGTCTTGAACACTGAAGCTTTCTTT. Translated: CASRGIAGLVLNTEAFF.

This chain joins TRBV7-2 and TRBJ1-2, with D possibly TRBD1 on 5 matching bases. The V gene's germline CDR1 is SGHTA and CDR2 FQGNSA. With 5 bases removed from V and 4 bases from J, the gap between germline ends came to 17 bases. The CDR3 contains 15 residues. The CDR3 DNA is TGTGCCAGCAGCCCATTAGGGACTTCGGGCTATGGCTACACCTTC. Translated: CASSPLGTSGYGYTF.

The rearrangement joins TRBV7-9 to TRBJ2-7; the match to TRBD1 covers 7 bases. The CDR3 sequence is 14 residues long. V trimming: 3 bases; J trimming: 2 bases; junction bases outside the gene matches: 4. Germline lookup yields CDR1 SEHNR and CDR2 FQNEAQ (reference sequence). CDR3 amino acids: CASSFRTGTYEQYF. CDR3 DNA sequence: TGTGCCAGCAGCTTTAGGACAGGCACCTACGAGCAGTACTTC.

The rearrangement uses TRBV5-1 and TRBJ2-3, with 12 nucleotides matching TRBD1. The CDR3 loop spans 19 amino acids. The trim removed 5 bases at V and 5 bases at J, leaving 18 bases unmatched. Germline V gene lookup returns CDR1 SGHRS and CDR2 YFSETQ. The CDR3 DNA reads as TGCGCCAGCAGTTTAATCCCACAAGGGACAGGGGGCGCGGTAGATACGCAGTATTTT. This translates into CASSLIPQGTGGAVDTQYF.